This T cell receptor beta chain appears in the sequencing data of a study of CD8+CD57+ T cells in acquired aplastic anemia. Study background: The DNA of sorted CD4+ and CD8+ cells averaged 3.2 ug. Healthy donor CD4+ samples were sequenced to a depth that averaged approximately 10 million reads.

Genomic DNA, serving as template, underwent TCR beta VDJ and CDR3 profiling. TCRdb fed the reads into MiXCR, producing one record per CDR3 protein. In the table there are 200,000 to 250,000 distinct CDR3 sequences, 34% of which are singletons. Germline CDR1 is MNHNS and CDR2 is SASEGT. The V and J ends lost 5 bases and 9 bases, in that order; junction bases with no gene match: 6. The CDR3 totals 13 residues. With regard to this clonotype: The antigen is not known.

Study conclusions and caveats: Levels of CD8+ Simpson's diversity were not significantly distinct in patients versus controls. Twenty-nine shared CD8+ CDR3s appeared highly expressed within patients' immunodominant clones.

This clonotype was obtained from a human donor in good health, serving as a control. This chain links TRBV6-1 with TRBJ2-5; 10 nucleotides agree with TRBD2. The sequencing input was sorted CD4+, CD8+, or CD8+CD57+ T cells (not recorded which) from PBMCs. The CDR3 DNA sequence: TGTGCCAGCAGTCTTCTAGCGGGAGCACCCCAGTACTTC. Protein sequence: CASSLLAGAPQYF.